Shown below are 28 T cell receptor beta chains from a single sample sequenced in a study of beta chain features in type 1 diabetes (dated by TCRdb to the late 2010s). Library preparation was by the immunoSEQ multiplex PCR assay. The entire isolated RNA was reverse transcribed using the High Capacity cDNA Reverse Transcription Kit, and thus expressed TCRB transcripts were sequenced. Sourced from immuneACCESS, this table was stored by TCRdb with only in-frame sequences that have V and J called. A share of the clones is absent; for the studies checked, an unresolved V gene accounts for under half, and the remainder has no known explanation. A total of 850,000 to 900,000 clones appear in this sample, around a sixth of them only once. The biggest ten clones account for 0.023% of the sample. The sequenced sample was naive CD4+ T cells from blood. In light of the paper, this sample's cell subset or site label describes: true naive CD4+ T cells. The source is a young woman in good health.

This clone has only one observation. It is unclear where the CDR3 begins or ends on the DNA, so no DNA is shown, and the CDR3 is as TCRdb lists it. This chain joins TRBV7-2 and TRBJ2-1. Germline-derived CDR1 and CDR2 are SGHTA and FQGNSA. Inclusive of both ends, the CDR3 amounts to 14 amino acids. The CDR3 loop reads CASSPHFGAGEQFF.

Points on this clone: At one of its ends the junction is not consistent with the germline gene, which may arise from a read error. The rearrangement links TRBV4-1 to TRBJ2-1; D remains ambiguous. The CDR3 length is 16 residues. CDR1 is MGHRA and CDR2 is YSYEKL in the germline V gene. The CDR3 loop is CASTKDHSSSYNEQFF. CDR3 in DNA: TGTGCCAGCACCAAGGACCACTCGAGCTCCTACAATGAGCAGTTCTTC.

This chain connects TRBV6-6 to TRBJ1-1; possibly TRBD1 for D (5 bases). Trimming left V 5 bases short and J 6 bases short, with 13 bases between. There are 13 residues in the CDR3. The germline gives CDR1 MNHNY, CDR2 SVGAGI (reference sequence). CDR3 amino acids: CASSDSFPSEAFF. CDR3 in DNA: TGTGCCAGCAGTGACAGCTTTCCGTCTGAAGCTTTCTTT.

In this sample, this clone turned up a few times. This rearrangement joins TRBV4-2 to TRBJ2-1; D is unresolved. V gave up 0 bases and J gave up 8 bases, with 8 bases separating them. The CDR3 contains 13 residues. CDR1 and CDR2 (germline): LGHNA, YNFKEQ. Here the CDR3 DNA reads TGTGCCAGCAGCCAAGATTTTGCCGATGAGCAGTTCTTC. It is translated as CASSQDFADEQFF.

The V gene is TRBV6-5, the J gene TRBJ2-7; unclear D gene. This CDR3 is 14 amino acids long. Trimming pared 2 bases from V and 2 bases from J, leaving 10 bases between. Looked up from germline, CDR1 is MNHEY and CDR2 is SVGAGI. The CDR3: CASSYGHSTYEQYF. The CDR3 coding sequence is TGTGCCAGCAGTTACGGGCATTCTACCTACGAGCAGTACTTC.

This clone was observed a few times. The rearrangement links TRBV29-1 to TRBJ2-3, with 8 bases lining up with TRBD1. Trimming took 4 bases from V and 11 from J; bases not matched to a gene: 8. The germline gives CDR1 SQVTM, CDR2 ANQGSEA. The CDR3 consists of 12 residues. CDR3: CSVGTDRDKQYF. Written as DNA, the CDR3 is TGCAGCGTTGGGACGGACAGGGACAAGCAGTATTTT.

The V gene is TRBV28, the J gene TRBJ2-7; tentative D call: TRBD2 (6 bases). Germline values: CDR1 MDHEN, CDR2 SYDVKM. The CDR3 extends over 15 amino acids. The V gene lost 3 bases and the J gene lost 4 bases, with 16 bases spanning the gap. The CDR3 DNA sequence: TGTGCCAGCAGTTTTGCGGGAAGGGGCGTTTACGAGCAGTACTTC. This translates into CASSFAGRGVYEQYF.

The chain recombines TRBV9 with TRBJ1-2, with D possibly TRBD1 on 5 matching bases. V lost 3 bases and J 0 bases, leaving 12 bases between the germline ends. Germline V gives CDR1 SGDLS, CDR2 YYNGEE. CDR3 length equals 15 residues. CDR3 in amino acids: CASSEGPVANYGYTF. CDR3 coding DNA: TGTGCCAGCAGCGAGGGGCCGGTTGCTAACTATGGCTACACCTTC.

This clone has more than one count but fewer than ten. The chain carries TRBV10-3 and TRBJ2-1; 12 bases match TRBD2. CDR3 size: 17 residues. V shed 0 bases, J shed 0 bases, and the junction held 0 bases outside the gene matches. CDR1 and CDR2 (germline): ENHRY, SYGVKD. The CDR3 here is CAISESTSGSSYNEQFF. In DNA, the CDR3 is TGTGCCATCAGTGAGTCGACTAGCGGGAGCTCCTACAATGAGCAGTTCTTC.

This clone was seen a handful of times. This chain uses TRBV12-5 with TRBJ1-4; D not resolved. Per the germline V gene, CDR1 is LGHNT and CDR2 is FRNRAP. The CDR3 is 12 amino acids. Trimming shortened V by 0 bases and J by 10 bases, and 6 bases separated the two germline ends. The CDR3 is CASGLVRPKLFF. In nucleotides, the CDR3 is TGTGCTAGTGGTTTGGTCAGACCAAAACTGTTTTTT. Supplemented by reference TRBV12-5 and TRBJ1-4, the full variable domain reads DARVTQTPRHKVTEMGQEVTMRCQPILGHNTVFWYRQTMMQGLELLAYFRNRAPLDDSGMPKDRFSAEMPDATLATLKIQPSEPRDSAVYFCASGLVRPKLFFGSGTQLSVL.

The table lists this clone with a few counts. CDR3 DNA: TGTGCCAGCAGTATAAACAGGTTTCTCGCCAAAAACATTCAGTACTTC. Its translation is CASSINRFLAKNIQYF. The rearrangement uses TRBV27 and TRBJ2-4, with D possibly matching TRBD1 (5 bases). This CDR3 comprises 16 residues. CDR1 MNHEY and CDR2 SMNVEV come from the germline V gene (reference sequence). Trimming stripped 5 bases from V and 1 base from J, with 15 bases between.

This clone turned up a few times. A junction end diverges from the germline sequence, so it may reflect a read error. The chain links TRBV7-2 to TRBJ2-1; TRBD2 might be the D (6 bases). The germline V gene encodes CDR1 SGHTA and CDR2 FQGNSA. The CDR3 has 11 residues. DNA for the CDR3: TGTGCCAGCAGCTTAGGCGGGGCTAGCATCTTC. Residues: CASSLGGASIF.

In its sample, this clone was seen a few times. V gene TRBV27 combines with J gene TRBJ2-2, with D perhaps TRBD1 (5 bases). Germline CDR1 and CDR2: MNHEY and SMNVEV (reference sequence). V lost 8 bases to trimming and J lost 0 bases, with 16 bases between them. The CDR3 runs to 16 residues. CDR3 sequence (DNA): TGTGCCAGCCGAGAAGCAGGGTACGCGAACACCGGGGAGCTGTTTTTT. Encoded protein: CASREAGYANTGELFF.

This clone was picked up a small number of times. The CDR3 loop reads CASSTRQGGVNEQFF. In nucleotides, the CDR3 is TGTGCCAGCAGCACCCGACAGGGTGGAGTGAATGAGCAGTTCTTC. V usage is TRBV13 and J usage is TRBJ2-1; the match to TRBD1 covers 7 bases. Unmatched junction bases numbered 11, after V lost 5 bases and J lost 7 bases. This CDR3 has 15 residues. Germline CDR1 reads PRHDT; CDR2 reads FYEKMQ (reference sequence).

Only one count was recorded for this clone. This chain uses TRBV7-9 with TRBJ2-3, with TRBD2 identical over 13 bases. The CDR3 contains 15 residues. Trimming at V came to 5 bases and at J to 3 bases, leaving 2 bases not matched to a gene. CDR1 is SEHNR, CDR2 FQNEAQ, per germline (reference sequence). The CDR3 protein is CASSTSGRVTDTQYF. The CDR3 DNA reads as TGTGCCAGCAGCACTAGCGGGAGGGTAACAGATACGCAGTATTTT.

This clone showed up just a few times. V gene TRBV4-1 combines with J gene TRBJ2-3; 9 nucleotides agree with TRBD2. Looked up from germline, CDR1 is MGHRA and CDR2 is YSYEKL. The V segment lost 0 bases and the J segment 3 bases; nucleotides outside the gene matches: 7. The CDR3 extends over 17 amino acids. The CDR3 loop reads CASSQDLSSGSTDTQYF. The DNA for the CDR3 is TGCGCCAGCAGCCAAGATTTGAGTAGCGGGAGTACAGATACGCAGTATTTT.

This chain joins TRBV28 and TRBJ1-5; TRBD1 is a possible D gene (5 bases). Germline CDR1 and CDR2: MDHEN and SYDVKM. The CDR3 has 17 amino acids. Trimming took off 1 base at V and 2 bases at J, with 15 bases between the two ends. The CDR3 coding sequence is TGTGCCAGCAGTTTATTGCCCAGGGCCGAGGGCAATCAGCCCCAGCATTTT. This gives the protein CASSLLPRAEGNQPQHF.

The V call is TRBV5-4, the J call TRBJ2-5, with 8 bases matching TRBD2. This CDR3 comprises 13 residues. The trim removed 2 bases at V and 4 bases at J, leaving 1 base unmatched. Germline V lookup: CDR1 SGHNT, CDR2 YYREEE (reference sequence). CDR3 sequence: CASSFLAGETQYF. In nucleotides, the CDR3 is TGTGCCAGCAGCTTCCTAGCGGGAGAGACCCAGTACTTC.

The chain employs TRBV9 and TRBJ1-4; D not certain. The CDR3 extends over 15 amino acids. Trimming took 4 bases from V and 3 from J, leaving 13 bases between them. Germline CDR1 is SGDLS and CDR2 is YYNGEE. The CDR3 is CASSPTTSANEKLFF. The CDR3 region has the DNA TGTGCCAGCAGCCCAACGACGTCCGCTAATGAAAAACTGTTTTTT.

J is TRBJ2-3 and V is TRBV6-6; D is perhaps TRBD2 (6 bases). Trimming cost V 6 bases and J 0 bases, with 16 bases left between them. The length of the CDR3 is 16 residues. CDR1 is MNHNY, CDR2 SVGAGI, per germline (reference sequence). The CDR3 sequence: CASRSPIAASTDTQYF. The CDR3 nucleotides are TGTGCCAGCAGATCCCCAATAGCGGCTAGCACAGATACGCAGTATTTT.

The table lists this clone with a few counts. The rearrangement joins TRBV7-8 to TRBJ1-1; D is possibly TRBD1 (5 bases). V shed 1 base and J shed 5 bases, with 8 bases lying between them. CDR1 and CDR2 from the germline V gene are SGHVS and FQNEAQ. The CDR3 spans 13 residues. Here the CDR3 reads CASSLEWGTEAFF. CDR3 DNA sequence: TGTGCCAGCAGCTTAGAGTGGGGGACTGAAGCTTTCTTT.

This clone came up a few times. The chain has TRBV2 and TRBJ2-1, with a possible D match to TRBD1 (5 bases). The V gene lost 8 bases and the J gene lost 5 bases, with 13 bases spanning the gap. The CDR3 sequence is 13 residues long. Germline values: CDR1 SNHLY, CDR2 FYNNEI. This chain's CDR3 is CASVRRQNNEQFF. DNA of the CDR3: TGTGCCAGCGTCAGGAGACAGAACAATGAGCAGTTCTTC. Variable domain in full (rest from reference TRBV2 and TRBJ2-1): EPEVTQTPSHQVTQMGQEVILRCVPISNHLYFYWYRQILGQKVEFLVSFYNNEISEKSEIFDDQFSVERPDGSNFTLKIRSTKLEDSAMYFCASVRRQNNEQFFGPGTRLTVL.

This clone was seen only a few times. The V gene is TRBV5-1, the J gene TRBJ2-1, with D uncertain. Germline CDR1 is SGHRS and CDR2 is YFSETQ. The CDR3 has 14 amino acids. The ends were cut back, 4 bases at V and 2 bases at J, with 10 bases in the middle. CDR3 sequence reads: CASSRASTYNEQFF. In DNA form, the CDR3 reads TGCGCCAGCAGCCGGGCTAGTACCTACAATGAGCAGTTCTTC.

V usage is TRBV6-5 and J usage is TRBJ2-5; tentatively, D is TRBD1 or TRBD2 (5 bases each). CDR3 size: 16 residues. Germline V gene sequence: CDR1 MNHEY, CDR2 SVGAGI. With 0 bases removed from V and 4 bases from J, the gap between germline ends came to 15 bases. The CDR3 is CASSYSYTQGTETQYF. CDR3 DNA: TGTGCCAGCAGTTACTCGTATACCCAAGGGACAGAGACCCAGTACTTC.

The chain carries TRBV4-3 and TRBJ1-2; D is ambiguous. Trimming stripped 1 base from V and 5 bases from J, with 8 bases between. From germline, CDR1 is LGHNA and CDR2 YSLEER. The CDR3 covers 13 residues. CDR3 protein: CASSQGVQYGYTF. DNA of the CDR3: TGCGCCAGCAGCCAAGGGGTACAGTATGGCTACACCTTC.

Here the CDR3 DNA reads TGTGCCAGCAGTTACGCCCGGAGCCAGCAGGCAGATACGCAGTATTTT. It specifies CASSYARSQQADTQYF. The chain recombines TRBV6-5 with TRBJ2-3; D is uncertain. The V end was cut by 2 bases, the J end by 4 bases, with 16 bases between. The CDR3 totals 16 residues. Germline V gene sequence: CDR1 MNHEY, CDR2 SVGAGI.

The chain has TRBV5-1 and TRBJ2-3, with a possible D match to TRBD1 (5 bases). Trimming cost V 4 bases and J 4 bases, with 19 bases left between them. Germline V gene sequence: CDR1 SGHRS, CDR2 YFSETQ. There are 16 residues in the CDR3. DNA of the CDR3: TGCGCCAGCAGCCTAGTGACAGCTCGGCAAGCAGATACGCAGTATTTT. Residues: CASSLVTARQADTQYF.

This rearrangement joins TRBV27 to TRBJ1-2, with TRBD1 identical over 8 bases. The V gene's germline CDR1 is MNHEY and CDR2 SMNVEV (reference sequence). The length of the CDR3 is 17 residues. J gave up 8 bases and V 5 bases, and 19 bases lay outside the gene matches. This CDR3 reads CASSHLITNRGSFGYTF. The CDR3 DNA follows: TGTGCCAGCAGTCACCTAATAACCAACAGGGGGTCCTTCGGCTACACCTTC.